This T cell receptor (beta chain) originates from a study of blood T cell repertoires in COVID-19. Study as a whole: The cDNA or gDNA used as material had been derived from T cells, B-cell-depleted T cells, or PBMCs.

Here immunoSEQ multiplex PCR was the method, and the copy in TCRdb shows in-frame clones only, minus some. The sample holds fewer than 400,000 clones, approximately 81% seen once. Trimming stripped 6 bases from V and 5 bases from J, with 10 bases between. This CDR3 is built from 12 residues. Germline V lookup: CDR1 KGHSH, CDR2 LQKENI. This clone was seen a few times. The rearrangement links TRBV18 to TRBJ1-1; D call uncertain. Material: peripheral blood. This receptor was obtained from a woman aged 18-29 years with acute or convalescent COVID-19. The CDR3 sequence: CASSDSRTEAFF. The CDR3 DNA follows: TGTGCCAGCTCGGACTCGAGGACTGAAGCTTTCTTT.